Listed here are 14 T cell receptor beta chains from one sample, sequenced in a study of vaccination and CD4 T cells after COVID-19. Researchers used the Oncomine TCR Beta short-read assay to sequence DNA from cultured CD4+ T cells. TCRdb used MiXCR to reprocess the PCR reads, holding one entry per CDR3 protein. The sample carries almost 20,000 distinct CDR3 sequences, 46% recorded once. The treatment is: approximately 10-day PBMC culture with coronavirus spike peptide pools or control peptides (ViraFEST assay). These TCRs' antigens remain unknown. Sequenced here: CD4+ T cells from blood, cultured in vitro, sampled after SARS-CoV-2 vaccination. The receptors derive from a human donor who had recovered from COVID-19.

This chain links TRBV20-1 with TRBJ2-3; 10 nucleotides align to TRBD1. Germline CDR1 reads DFQATT; CDR2 reads SNEGSKA (reference sequence). The CDR3 is 17 amino acids. The V gene end was trimmed by 0 bases and the J gene end by 5 bases; junction bases not matched to a gene: 11. The CDR3, as DNA: TGCAGTGCTAGAGATTTGAGGGGGACAGGGGCCATAGATACGCAGTATTTT. Protein sequence: CSARDLRGTGAIDTQYF.

The chain joins TRBV20-1 to TRBJ2-3, with TRBD1 as a possible D gene (5 bases). The CDR3 has 14 residues. Germline values: CDR1 DFQATT, CDR2 SNEGSKA (reference sequence). V was shortened by 4 bases and J by 1 base, with 12 bases between the two germline ends. CDR3 protein: CSATSGFGTDTQYF. CDR3 nucleotide sequence: TGCAGTGCTACCTCAGGGTTCGGCACAGATACGCAGTATTTT.

This chain links TRBV7-2 with TRBJ2-7, with 9 bases aligning to TRBD2. The CDR3 consists of 16 residues. Trimming removed 2 bases from V and 6 bases from J; junction bases left unmatched: 11. Germline V lookup: CDR1 SGHTA, CDR2 FQGNSA. The CDR3 DNA reads as TGTGCCAGCAGCTTAAAGAATCTCCTAGCGGGAAGCGAGCAGTACTTC. Residues: CASSLKNLLAGSEQYF.

The chain employs TRBV6-2 or TRBV6-3 and TRBJ2-5; no clear D. The CDR3 sequence is 16 residues long. The germline gives CDR1 MNHEY, CDR2 SVGEGT. Trimming stripped 0 bases from V and 5 bases from J, with 16 bases between. The CDR3 is CASSYSKWGLMETQYF. As DNA, the CDR3 is TGTGCCAGCAGTTACTCGAAGTGGGGATTAATGGAGACCCAGTACTTC.

This clonotype was recorded a few times. The J gene is TRBJ1-6, the V gene TRBV27; D is perhaps TRBD1 (5 bases). The CDR3 spans 15 residues. With 1 base removed from V and 5 bases from J, the gap between germline ends came to 9 bases. CDR1 and CDR2 (germline): MNHEY, SMNVEV (reference sequence). CDR3 sequence: CASSLLGVNNSPLHF. CDR3 nucleotide sequence: TGTGCCAGCAGTTTATTGGGGGTCAATAATTCACCCCTCCACTTT.

This clonotype was found a few times. J is TRBJ2-7 and V is TRBV28, with a possible D match to TRBD2 (6 bases). Trimming removed 6 bases from V and 3 bases from J, with 12 bases in between. The germline CDR1 and CDR2 sequences are MDHEN and SYDVKM. The CDR3 covers 13 residues. The CDR3 here is CASSPAGRYEQYF. CDR3 in DNA: TGTGCCAGCAGCCCGGCGGGACGCTACGAGCAGTACTTC.

The rearrangement uses TRBV10-3 and TRBJ2-3; 7 bases align to TRBD1. The ends lost 5 bases at V and 2 bases at J; junction bases unmatched: 4. The germline V gene has CDR1 ENHRY and CDR2 SYGVKD. The CDR3 has 14 residues. CDR3 DNA: TGTGCCATCAGTTTCGGGACAGCCACAGATACGCAGTATTTT. This sequence encodes CAISFGTATDTQYF.

By its share, this clonotype is large (0.1 to 1%). CDR3 in amino acids: CASSLGRNYGYTF. CDR3 coding DNA: TGTGCCAGCAGCTTGGGCAGGAACTATGGCTACACCTTC. The chain employs TRBV11-3 and TRBJ1-2; no definite D call. V was trimmed by 3 bases and J by 2 bases, leaving 7 bases between them. The V gene's germline CDR1 is SGHNT and CDR2 YENEEA. The length of the CDR3 is 13 residues.

The chain is built from TRBV20-1 and TRBJ1-5; 9 nucleotides align to TRBD1. V trimming: 5 bases; J trimming: 7 bases; junction bases outside the gene matches: 3. CDR1 and CDR2 (germline): DFQATT, SNEGSKA (reference sequence). This CDR3 region has 12 residues. The CDR3 coding sequence is TGCAGTGCTCGACAGGGGGGCCAGCCCCAGCATTTT. This gives the protein CSARQGGQPQHF.

The rearrangement uses TRBV7-8 and TRBJ2-7; D is unclear. Trimming took 2 bases from V and 7 from J, leaving 15 bases between them. The CDR3 totals 14 residues. Germline V gene sequence: CDR1 SGHVS, CDR2 FQNEAQ. CDR3 protein: CASSLLESSLEQYF. In DNA, the CDR3 is TGTGCCAGCAGCTTATTAGAAAGTTCTTTGGAGCAGTACTTC.

This clonotype has just a few counts. This sequence joins TRBV6-1 and TRBJ1-2; 11 nucleotides agree with TRBD1. The CDR3 is 15 amino acids. The germline V gene has CDR1 MNHNS and CDR2 SASEGT. V lost 7 bases, J lost 3 bases, and 7 bases stayed unmatched. This CDR3 reads CASTRDRGRDYGYTF. The CDR3 DNA follows: TGTGCCAGCACCCGGGACAGGGGGAGAGACTATGGCTACACCTTC.

This clonotype was seen more than once but under ten times. The CDR3 nucleotides read TGTGCCAGCAGCTTTAGTTCAGGGGGCAATCAGCCCCAGCATTTT. It is translated as CASSFSSGGNQPQHF. The genes are TRBV7-2 and TRBJ1-5, with a weak D call TRBD1 (6 bases). The germline V gene has CDR1 SGHTA and CDR2 FQGNSA. This CDR3 is 15 amino acids long. Trimming stripped 3 bases from V and 2 bases from J, with 11 bases between.

The V call is TRBV5-1, the J call TRBJ2-5; D gene unclear. The CDR3 is 17 amino acids. Trimming took 4 bases from V and 6 from J, leaving 25 bases between them. From germline, CDR1 is SGHRS and CDR2 YFSETQ. The CDR3 reads CASSPNPRSLSPQTQYF. CDR3 bases: TGCGCCAGCAGCCCGAACCCTCGGAGTCTATCTCCGCAGACCCAGTACTTC.

The V call is TRBV19, the J call TRBJ1-5; D not resolved. CDR1 and CDR2 from the germline V gene are LNHDA and SQIVND (reference sequence). V shed 3 bases and J shed 5 bases, with 11 bases lying between them. The length of the CDR3 is 14 residues. This chain's CDR3 is CASSMGYEDQPQHF. The CDR3 nucleotides read TGTGCCAGTAGTATGGGGTACGAGGATCAGCCCCAGCATTTT.